Given below is one T cell receptor beta chain in context. Indicated time point: blood at routine non-recurrence follow-up after resection. The input material, whole RNA from tumor, nontumor lung or frozen PBMC, was sequenced unsorted. This record comes from a study of spatial heterogeneity in lung cancer. MiXCR, applied by TCRdb to the 5' RACE reads, yields one record per CDR3 protein. Of around 110,000 distinct CDR3 sequences listed, approximately 12% are singletons. CDR1 and CDR2 (germline): SGDLS, YYNGEE. The CDR3 is made up of 14 amino acids. Trimming took off 3 bases at V and 5 bases at J, with 12 bases between the two ends.

V usage is TRBV9 and J usage is TRBJ2-1; D uncertain. The sequencing here drew on PBMCs, taken at follow-up. The sequence came from a male donor with early-stage non-small cell lung cancer. The CDR3 is CASSAKSVDNEQFF. In DNA, the CDR3 is TGTGCCAGCAGCGCCAAAAGCGTAGACAATGAGCAGTTCTTC.